This T cell receptor (beta chain) was found in a study of T cells after posttransplantation cyclophosphamide (dated by TCRdb to 2016 to 2017). With regard to the full study: T cell repertoire reconstitution was tracked by TRB sequencing after myeloablative bone marrow transplantation in which posttransplantation cyclophosphamide was used as GVHD prophylaxis. TRB sequencing was also done on up to roughly 3 additional blood samples from 2 to 5.2 years after transplant in 3 patients, and on pretransplant blood from several patients. TRA and TRB clonality were tightly correlated in about ten samples, so subsequent TCR analyses focused on TRB only. Public TRB sequences were queried against a database of over 3,000 sequences associated with responses to pathogens, tumor antigens, self-antigens and alloantigens. Blood from all 30 or so PTCy patients who had 1-year posttransplant specimens underwent TRB sequencing. Antigen receptor sequencing covered samples from some 36 PTCy-treated patients and some 15 of their related bone marrow donors. The study at large found these results: Across fewer than 55 patients, TRB clonality was highly associated with recipient CMV seropositivity and CMV reactivation, and PTCy diversity was similar to diversity in CNI/methotrexate controls. Donor-recipient similarity was low at 1-2 months but rose over the first year, and later blood repertoires were often dominated by donor CD8+ memory clones. The TRB repertoires of T cells infiltrating skin or the GI tract showed only limited overlap with the TRB repertoires found in blood.

A control cohort of 11 patients who had been given myeloablative marrow transplants with methotrexate plus a calcineurin inhibitor was sampled 1 year after transplant. Peripheral blood and bone marrow mononuclear cells were isolated by Ficoll-Hypaque density centrifugation and were cryopreserved. Of note for this clone: Its target antigen remains unknown. One base away there is no much larger clone; base qualities are not given.

CDR1 and CDR2 are read off the germline V gene as SGHNT and YENEEA. V lost 3 bases and J lost 2 bases, and the count of bases not matched to a germline gene is 5. The CDR3, cysteine through phenylalanine, is 15 amino acids long. Here the CDR3 DNA is all that survives: 45 bases in frame from base 1. TRB sequencing was run on genomic DNA with either the immunoSEQ assay at survey resolution or the hsTCRB kit. On the study's bioinformatics: The immunoSEQ software was used for initial read processing, and the LymphoSeq R package was used for repertoire analyses. For each TRB dataset, clonality was calculated as 1 minus normalized Shannon entropy, and the Gini coefficient was computed as well. To infer phenotypes in unsorted samples, TRB sequences from sorted subsets of the recipient or donor were mapped onto the unsorted samples of the same recipient. The table comes from immuneACCESS by way of TCRdb, which keeps in-frame sequences with V and J called. Part of the clones is missing from these tables; in studies checked, under half for an unresolved V gene and the rest for unknown reasons. V, J and clone size reflect that table, while D and trimming were determined from the DNA. Present in this sample are more than 15,000 clones, around 90% of which were seen just once. Together, the top ten hold 3.5% of the sample.

Recombination joined TRBV11-3 with TRBJ2-7; 9 nucleotides in the junction match TRBD1. The clonotype comes from a male patient aged 45-59 years who received an allogeneic stem cell transplant from an unrelated donor, was CMV-positive, and had chronic GVHD only. It is possible that, after a transplant, some T cells come from the graft donor. The specimen comprised PBMCs, sampled after an allogeneic stem cell transplant with a calcineurin inhibitor and methotrexate. The CDR3 reads as follows: CASSLDRDRAYEQYF. At the DNA level, the sequence is TGTGCCAGCAGCTTGGACCGGGACAGGGCCTACGAGCAGTACTTC.